The rows below give T cell receptor beta chains drawn from one sample of a study of OX40 agonist ivuxolimab in advanced cancers. Clones were sequenced by immunoSEQ multiplex PCR, and TCRdb holds only the in-frame ones, with some missing. The sample has tens of thousands of clones, 75% to 90% seen once. The sample consisted of CD4+ or CD8+ T cells sorted from blood, taken in a trial of the OX40 agonist ivuxolimab. All receptors come from an adult with an advanced solid tumor such as melanoma, head and neck, liver or kidney cancer. The CDR3 runs from the conserved cysteine through the conserved F or W. D genes are given only for firm matches. For some rows the clone size is stated as once, few or many, or as a class when expanded; others skip it.

>TRBV28|NA|NA|TRBJ1-2
CASSFSQAGGYTF
TGTGCCAGCAGTTTTAGTCAGGCTGGCGGCTACACCTTC
>TRBV7-9|NA|NA|TRBJ2-2
CASSPHTGELFF
TGTGCCAGCAGCCCTCACACCGGGGAGCTGTTTTTT
>TRBV2|NA|NA|TRBJ2-2
CASGRGRYTGELFF
TGTGCCAGCGGGAGGGGGAGATACACCGGGGAGCTGTTTTTT
>TRBV28|TRBD1|NA|TRBJ2-7
CASSLPGTGAYEQYF
TGTGCCAGCAGTCTCCCAGGGACAGGGGCCTACGAGCAGTACTTC
>TRBV5-1|NA|NA|TRBJ2-4
CASSSGGVAKNIQYF
TGCGCCAGCAGTTCAGGGGGGGTTGCCAAAAACATTCAGTACTTC
>TRBV7-9|NA|once|TRBJ2-1
CASSYPRQGIYEQFF
TGTGCCAGCAGCTATCCGCGCCAGGGGATCTATGAGCAGTTCTTC
>TRBV2|TRBD1|NA|TRBJ1-2
CASSAPRGLSYGYTF
TGTGCCAGCAGTGCACCCAGGGGGCTGAGCTATGGCTACACCTTC
>TRBV28|NA|NA|TRBJ2-7
CASSLGVGYEQYF
TGTGCCAGCAGTTTGGGGGTGGGATACGAGCAGTACTTC
>TRBV10-3|TRBD2|NA|TRBJ2-3
CAITSGGGRDTQYF
TGTGCCATCACCAGCGGGGGGGGCCGGGATACGCAGTATTTT
>TRBV9|TRBD1|NA|TRBJ1-2
CASSPRGDYGYTF
TGTGCCAGCAGCCCCAGGGGGGACTATGGCTACACCTTC
>TRBV2|TRBD1|NA|TRBJ1-5
CASSLGTAQPQHF
TGTGCCAGCAGTCTTGGGACAGCCCAGCCCCAGCATTTT
>TRBV9|NA|once|TRBJ1-3
CASSVGWDSGNTIYF
TGTGCCAGCAGCGTAGGGTGGGACTCTGGAAACACCATATATTTT
>TRBV19|NA|once|TRBJ1-1
CASSMIGNSLNTEAFF
TGTGCCAGTAGTATGATTGGGAACAGCTTGAACACTGAAGCTTTCTTT
>TRBV19|TRBD1|NA|TRBJ1-5
CASSIGQGRGDNQPQHF
TGTGCCAGTAGTATCGGACAGGGAAGAGGGGACAATCAGCCCCAGCATTTT
>TRBV28|NA|NA|TRBJ2-1
CASSPPDYPGLNEQFF
TGTGCCAGCAGTCCCCCGGACTACCCGGGATTGAATGAGCAGTTCTTC
>TRBV5-1|TRBD2|NA|TRBJ2-1
CASSLAASGRSEQFF
TGCGCCAGCAGCTTGGCGGCTAGCGGGAGGTCTGAGCAGTTCTTC
>TRBV5-1|NA|few|TRBJ2-2
CASSFLPQTNTGELFF
TGCGCCAGCAGCTTTCTCCCCCAAACGAACACCGGGGAGCTGTTTTTT
>TRBV19|NA|NA|TRBJ2-1
CASNSGQSSYNEQFF
TGTGCCAGTAACTCGGGCCAGAGCTCCTACAATGAGCAGTTCTTC
>TRBV6-5|NA|NA|TRBJ1-1
CASSYRRGNTEAFF
TGTGCCAGCAGTTACCGAAGGGGGAACACTGAAGCTTTCTTT
>TRBV7-9|TRBD1|NA|TRBJ1-2
CASSLGQGVYGYTF
TGTGCCAGCAGCTTAGGACAGGGGGTCTATGGCTACACCTTC
>TRBV5-4|TRBD2|NA|TRBJ2-1
CASSLEAAGGGEQFF
TGTGCCAGCAGCTTGGAGGCAGCGGGGGGTGGGGAGCAGTTCTTC
>TRBV28|NA|NA|TRBJ2-5
CASSFSLMRRSAQYF
TGTGCCAGCAGTTTCTCCCTGATGCGGCGGAGTGCCCAGTACTTC
>TRBV28|NA|NA|TRBJ1-4
CASSYLPRNEKLFF
TGTGCCAGCAGTTATCTCCCGCGGAATGAAAAACTGTTTTTT
>TRBV6-1|TRBD1|once|TRBJ2-4
CASSDRQGAAKNIQYF
TGTGCCAGCAGTGATAGACAGGGGGCGGCCAAAAACATTCAGTACTTC
>TRBV2|TRBD1|NA|TRBJ2-3
CASSRGSFSTDTQYF
TGTGCCAGCAGCAGGGGGTCATTTAGCACAGATACGCAGTATTTT
>TRBV7-2|NA|NA|TRBJ2-1
CASSSQGHEQFF
TGTGCCAGCAGTTCACAAGGACATGAGCAGTTCTTC
>TRBV19|NA|NA|TRBJ2-3
CASKLSGSDTQYF
TGTGCCAGTAAACTTTCGGGGTCAGATACGCAGTATTTT
>TRBV10-1|TRBD1|few|TRBJ1-1
CASSESGTGNTEAFF
TGCGCCAGCAGTGAGTCCGGGACAGGGAACACTGAAGCTTTCTTT
>TRBV5-1|TRBD1|few|TRBJ2-1
CASRHVYRGYDNEQFF
TGCGCCAGCAGGCACGTCTACAGGGGGTACGACAATGAGCAGTTCTTC
>TRBV5-3|NA|NA|TRBJ2-4
CARSCTRRAKNIQYF
TGTGCCAGAAGTTGCACCCGTCGGGCCAAAAACATTCAGTACTTC
>TRBV29-1|TRBD1|NA|TRBJ1-2
CSSVDRAHYGYTF
TGCAGCTCAGTCGACAGGGCGCACTATGGCTACACCTTC